These T cell receptor beta chains were read from a single sample in a study of cytomegalovirus exposure and HLA in healthy donors. Profiling relied on immunoSEQ multiplex PCR, and the TCRdb table lists in-frame clones only, not all of them. The repertoire includes about 130,000 clones, around 86% of them detected once, and 1.5% to 2% sits in the top ten. The material sequenced was PBMCs. Receptors originate from a woman younger than 30 in good health and CMV-seronegative. The CDR3 runs from the conserved cysteine through the conserved F or W. A D gene is named only where the DNA matches it firmly. Not all rows give a size; the values are once, few, many and, for expanded clones, a class.

d_call: TRBD2; clone_size: NA; v_call: TRBV2; j_call: TRBJ2-5; cdr3_nt: TGTGCCAGCCGCTTTGGGGAGGGGCAAGAGACCCAGTACTTC; cdr3_aa: CASRFGEGQETQYF
d_call: NA; clone_size: NA; v_call: TRBV4-1; j_call: TRBJ1-5; cdr3_nt: TGCGCCAGCAGCCAAGAGAACGCAATAGTGGGCATAGGTCAGCCCCAGCATTTT; cdr3_aa: CASSQENAIVGIGQPQHF
d_call: TRBD1; clone_size: NA; v_call: TRBV6-1; j_call: TRBJ1-2; cdr3_nt: TGTGCCAGCAGTGCCACCGGGACAGGGGTTCGCTATGGCTACACCTTC; cdr3_aa: CASSATGTGVRYGYTF
d_call: NA; clone_size: NA; v_call: TRBV5-1; j_call: TRBJ1-1; cdr3_nt: TGCGCCAGCAGCTATATTCAGGGTAAGACTGAAGCTTTCTTT; cdr3_aa: CASSYIQGKTEAFF
d_call: TRBD2; clone_size: NA; v_call: TRBV5-1; j_call: TRBJ2-1; cdr3_nt: TGCGCCAGCAACGCCAAGGGCGGGAGGCCTACACTCCAAGCCTACAATGAGCAGTTCTTC; cdr3_aa: CASNAKGGRPTLQAYNEQFF
d_call: TRBD1; clone_size: NA; v_call: TRBV4-2; j_call: TRBJ2-5; cdr3_nt: TGTGCCAGCAGCCAAGTTTCGCCGGGACAGAGCCAAGAGACCCAGTACTTC; cdr3_aa: CASSQVSPGQSQETQYF
d_call: NA; clone_size: few; v_call: TRBV19; j_call: TRBJ1-2; cdr3_nt: TGTGCCAGTAGTTTTAGCTCGTATGGCTACACCTTC; cdr3_aa: CASSFSSYGYTF
d_call: TRBD2; clone_size: NA; v_call: TRBV27; j_call: TRBJ2-1; cdr3_nt: TGTGCCAGCAGTACGCGGGAGGGGTACGGTGAGCAGTTCTTC; cdr3_aa: CASSTREGYGEQFF
d_call: TRBD2; clone_size: NA; v_call: TRBV5-4; j_call: TRBJ2-3; cdr3_nt: TGTGCCAGCAGCTTCGGTGGGCTAGCGGGCACAGATACGCAGTATTTT; cdr3_aa: CASSFGGLAGTDTQYF
d_call: NA; clone_size: once; v_call: TRBV2; j_call: TRBJ2-5; cdr3_nt: TGTGCCAGCAGCTACCTCCAAGAGACCCAGTACTTC; cdr3_aa: CASSYLQETQYF
d_call: NA; clone_size: NA; v_call: TRBV28; j_call: TRBJ2-1; cdr3_nt: TGTGCCAGCATTCGGTCGGGAGACAATGAGCAGTTCTTC; cdr3_aa: CASIRSGDNEQFF
d_call: TRBD2; clone_size: NA; v_call: TRBV19; j_call: TRBJ2-3; cdr3_nt: TGTGCCAGTAGGCTTAGCGGGCGCACAGATACGCAGTATTTT; cdr3_aa: CASRLSGRTDTQYF
d_call: TRBD1; clone_size: NA; v_call: TRBV7-9; j_call: TRBJ2-3; cdr3_nt: TGTGCCAGCAGCTTGTCCGGGACAGGGGTCCTCACAGATACGCAGTATTTT; cdr3_aa: CASSLSGTGVLTDTQYF
d_call: NA; clone_size: NA; v_call: TRBV6-8; j_call: TRBJ1-1; cdr3_nt: TGTGCCAGCAGTTGGGGGGAAAACACTGAAGCTTTCTTT; cdr3_aa: CASSWGENTEAFF
d_call: NA; clone_size: NA; v_call: TRBV27; j_call: TRBJ2-4; cdr3_nt: TGTGCCAGCAGTTCCCTAGCCTTTAGGCAAAGTGGATACATTCAGTACTTC; cdr3_aa: CASSSLAFRQSGYIQYF
d_call: NA; clone_size: NA; v_call: TRBV29-1; j_call: TRBJ2-5; cdr3_nt: TGCAGCGTTGAAGAGAGGAACAGGGCCCAAGAGACCCAGTACTTC; cdr3_aa: CSVEERNRAQETQYF
d_call: TRBD2; clone_size: NA; v_call: TRBV11-3; j_call: TRBJ2-3; cdr3_nt: TGTGCCAGCAGCCCTCCTCCGGGACTAGCGGGCACAGATACGCAGTATTTT; cdr3_aa: CASSPPPGLAGTDTQYF
d_call: TRBD2; clone_size: NA; v_call: TRBV4-1; j_call: TRBJ2-6; cdr3_nt: TGCGCCAGCAGCCTTAGGGGACTAGCGGTATCTGGGGCCAACGTCCTGACTTTC; cdr3_aa: CASSLRGLAVSGANVLTF
d_call: TRBD1; clone_size: NA; v_call: TRBV19; j_call: TRBJ1-2; cdr3_nt: TGTGCCACGCGCACAGGGGGCTTTCTAAGCTATGGCTACACCTTC; cdr3_aa: CATRTGGFLSYGYTF
d_call: NA; clone_size: NA; v_call: TRBV6-4; j_call: TRBJ1-2; cdr3_nt: TGTGCCAGCAGTTCGCGGGGCTCACGGAAAGACCTATGGCACACCTTC; cdr3_aa: CASSSRGSRKDLWHTF
d_call: TRBD2; clone_size: NA; v_call: TRBV13; j_call: TRBJ2-1; cdr3_nt: TGTGCCAGCAGCTTAGGGGGGCTAGCGGGATATGAGCAGTTCTTC; cdr3_aa: CASSLGGLAGYEQFF
d_call: NA; clone_size: NA; v_call: TRBV5-1; j_call: TRBJ2-3; cdr3_nt: TGCGCCAGCAGCTTGGGGTCCTTGCGGTTCACAGATACGCAGTATTTT; cdr3_aa: CASSLGSLRFTDTQYF
d_call: NA; clone_size: NA; v_call: TRBV1; j_call: TRBJ2-7; cdr3_nt: TGCACCAGCAGCCACCTCGGGGGGGAAAACGAAGGGGAGCAGTACTTC; cdr3_aa: CTSSHLGGENEGEQYF
d_call: NA; clone_size: NA; v_call: TRBV6-1; j_call: TRBJ2-7; cdr3_nt: TGTGCCAGCAGTGATGCAGGGTTCTCCTACGAGCAGTACTTC; cdr3_aa: CASSDAGFSYEQYF
d_call: TRBD1; clone_size: NA; v_call: TRBV5-1; j_call: TRBJ2-1; cdr3_nt: TGCGCCAGCAGCCCACTGAGAGGACAGGGGACCAATGAGCAGTTCTTC; cdr3_aa: CASSPLRGQGTNEQFF
d_call: NA; clone_size: NA; v_call: TRBV6-6; j_call: TRBJ2-1; cdr3_nt: TGTGCCAGCACTCTCCCCGGGGCCCTAGCGTTGAGTGAGCAGTTCTTC; cdr3_aa: CASTLPGALALSEQFF
d_call: NA; clone_size: NA; v_call: TRBV29-1; j_call: TRBJ1-1; cdr3_nt: TGCAGCGTTGAAGGGGAGGGGACGGGCACTGAAGCTTTCTTT; cdr3_aa: CSVEGEGTGTEAFF
d_call: TRBD2; clone_size: NA; v_call: TRBV5-6; j_call: TRBJ2-1; cdr3_nt: TGTGCCAGCAGCTTGGGGACTAGCGATCCGAATGAGCAGTTCTTC; cdr3_aa: CASSLGTSDPNEQFF
d_call: NA; clone_size: NA; v_call: TRBV4-1; j_call: TRBJ2-1; cdr3_nt: TGCGCCAGCAGCCTTGGGCGGGACTACAATGAGCAGTTCTTC; cdr3_aa: CASSLGRDYNEQFF
d_call: NA; clone_size: few; v_call: TRBV19; j_call: TRBJ1-2; cdr3_nt: TGTGCCAGTATCCGTAATGGAGGGGACTATGGCTACACCTTC; cdr3_aa: CASIRNGGDYGYTF
d_call: NA; clone_size: NA; v_call: TRBV5-4; j_call: TRBJ2-3; cdr3_nt: TGTGCCAGCAGCTTGGGTAATTCGGATACGCAGTATTTT; cdr3_aa: CASSLGNSDTQYF
d_call: NA; clone_size: NA; v_call: TRBV13; j_call: TRBJ2-3; cdr3_nt: TGTGCCAGCAGTTCTCAGGGGAATACGCAGTATTTT; cdr3_aa: CASSSQGNTQYF
d_call: NA; clone_size: NA; v_call: TRBV2; j_call: TRBJ2-1; cdr3_nt: TGTGCCAGCAGTGAGGAGGGTTCCTACAATGAGCAGTTCTTC; cdr3_aa: CASSEEGSYNEQFF
d_call: TRBD2; clone_size: NA; v_call: TRBV11-3; j_call: TRBJ2-1; cdr3_nt: TGTGCCAGCAGCCCCCCTAGCGGGACGAATGAGCAGTTCTTC; cdr3_aa: CASSPPSGTNEQFF
d_call: NA; clone_size: NA; v_call: TRBV9; j_call: TRBJ2-3; cdr3_nt: TGTGCCAGCAGCTCCTGGGACAAACGCACAGATACGCAGTATTTT; cdr3_aa: CASSSWDKRTDTQYF
d_call: TRBD1; clone_size: NA; v_call: TRBV5-1; j_call: TRBJ1-5; cdr3_nt: TGCGCCAGCAGCACGTCGGGACAGCCATACTTCCATAGCAATCAGCCCCAGCATTTT; cdr3_aa: CASSTSGQPYFHSNQPQHF
d_call: TRBD2; clone_size: few; v_call: TRBV7-6; j_call: TRBJ2-7; cdr3_nt: TGTGCCAGCAGCTTAATGGGAGGGGTAGACTACGAGCAGTACTTC; cdr3_aa: CASSLMGGVDYEQYF
d_call: NA; clone_size: NA; v_call: TRBV29-1; j_call: TRBJ2-3; cdr3_nt: TGCAGCGTTGCCCCGCTTAGACCTGGACAGTTGGCAGATACGCAGTATTTT; cdr3_aa: CSVAPLRPGQLADTQYF
d_call: NA; clone_size: NA; v_call: TRBV5-4; j_call: TRBJ2-7; cdr3_nt: TGTGCCAGCAGCTTGGGCAGGGGAGAGCAGTACTTC; cdr3_aa: CASSLGRGEQYF
d_call: NA; clone_size: NA; v_call: TRBV6-1; j_call: TRBJ1-2; cdr3_nt: TGTGCCAGCAGTGAAGGCGCACGGAACTATGGCTACACCTTC; cdr3_aa: CASSEGARNYGYTF
d_call: NA; clone_size: NA; v_call: TRBV6-6; j_call: TRBJ1-5; cdr3_nt: TGTGCCAGCAGTTACAGGGGGTATTGGGAGCCCCAGCATTTT; cdr3_aa: CASSYRGYWEPQHF
d_call: NA; clone_size: NA; v_call: TRBV11-2; j_call: TRBJ2-1; cdr3_nt: TGTGCCAGCAGCTTAGGATTCAGTTTTCTTGAGCAGTTCTTC; cdr3_aa: CASSLGFSFLEQFF
d_call: NA; clone_size: NA; v_call: TRBV4-1; j_call: TRBJ1-2; cdr3_nt: TGCGCCAGCAGCCAATCGAGCGAGGTCTATGGCTACACCTTC; cdr3_aa: CASSQSSEVYGYTF
d_call: NA; clone_size: NA; v_call: TRBV27; j_call: TRBJ1-5; cdr3_nt: TGTGCCAGCAGTTTAATACGGGGGGCTCAGCCCCAGCATTTT; cdr3_aa: CASSLIRGAQPQHF
d_call: NA; clone_size: NA; v_call: TRBV6-1; j_call: TRBJ2-7; cdr3_nt: TGTGCCAGCAGGGCGGGCGAGCAGTACTTC; cdr3_aa: CASRAGEQYF
d_call: TRBD2; clone_size: NA; v_call: TRBV19; j_call: TRBJ2-2; cdr3_nt: TGTGCCAGTAGGATTCCCGGGACTAGCGTCACCGGGGAGCTGTTTTTT; cdr3_aa: CASRIPGTSVTGELFF
d_call: NA; clone_size: few; v_call: TRBV28; j_call: TRBJ2-2; cdr3_nt: TGTGCCAGCGGAGGGCCAAACACCGGGGAGCTGTTTTTT; cdr3_aa: CASGGPNTGELFF
d_call: NA; clone_size: NA; v_call: TRBV5-6; j_call: TRBJ2-1; cdr3_nt: TGTGCCAGCAGTTCGCCAAACAGGGTGCTGGGTGAGCAGTTCTTC; cdr3_aa: CASSSPNRVLGEQFF
d_call: TRBD1; clone_size: NA; v_call: TRBV28; j_call: TRBJ2-7; cdr3_nt: TGTGCCAGCAGAGACAGGGGTCGCGACGAGCAGTACTTC; cdr3_aa: CASRDRGRDEQYF
d_call: TRBD2; clone_size: NA; v_call: TRBV5-4; j_call: TRBJ2-7; cdr3_nt: TGTGCCAGCAGCTTGGGTATGGGAGGGAAACTCTCCTACGAGCAGTACTTC; cdr3_aa: CASSLGMGGKLSYEQYF
d_call: NA; clone_size: NA; v_call: TRBV4-2; j_call: TRBJ2-1; cdr3_nt: TGTGCCAGCAGCCAAGATTTTAGGACTACTTCCTACAATGAGCAGTTCTTC; cdr3_aa: CASSQDFRTTSYNEQFF
d_call: TRBD2; clone_size: NA; v_call: TRBV11-3; j_call: TRBJ2-1; cdr3_nt: TGTGCCAGCAGCTTAGATCGACTAGCGGGAGGGCCCTCCTACAATGAGCAGTTCTTC; cdr3_aa: CASSLDRLAGGPSYNEQFF
d_call: TRBD1; clone_size: NA; v_call: TRBV7-9; j_call: TRBJ2-7; cdr3_nt: TGTGCCAGTGGGACAGGGACCAACGAGCAGTACTTC; cdr3_aa: CASGTGTNEQYF
d_call: TRBD1; clone_size: NA; v_call: TRBV6-6; j_call: TRBJ2-3; cdr3_nt: TGTGCCAGCAGTTACTCGGGACAGGGCAGCACAGATACGCAGTATTTT; cdr3_aa: CASSYSGQGSTDTQYF
d_call: TRBD1; clone_size: NA; v_call: TRBV7-6; j_call: TRBJ2-6; cdr3_nt: TGTGCCAGCAGCCCAGGGGTGGGGCAGGGGGCCTCTGGGGCCAACGTCCTGACTTTC; cdr3_aa: CASSPGVGQGASGANVLTF
d_call: TRBD2; clone_size: NA; v_call: TRBV29-1; j_call: TRBJ2-1; cdr3_nt: TGCAGCGCCCTGACTAGCGGGAGGGGTATATACAATGAGCAGTTCTTC; cdr3_aa: CSALTSGRGIYNEQFF
d_call: NA; clone_size: NA; v_call: TRBV5-4; j_call: TRBJ2-7; cdr3_nt: TGTGCCAGCAGCCCCCGGGGGAGCTCCTACGAGCAGTACTTC; cdr3_aa: CASSPRGSSYEQYF